The next 25 T cell receptor beta chains were all read from a single sample in a study of T cell responses to AZD1222 COVID-19 vaccine. This table comes from immunoSEQ multiplex PCR, and its TCRdb copy is limited to in-frame clones, with some not included. The data show under 110,000 clones, more than 70% seen once. Material: peripheral blood, obtained on day 0 of AZD1222 vaccination. The receptors were gathered from an adult in good health.

The chain uses TRBV11-3 and TRBJ2-7; tentative D call: TRBD2 (5 bases). From germline, CDR1 is SGHNT and CDR2 YENEEA. CDR3 length: 15 amino acids. The V end was cut by 4 bases, the J end by 2 bases, with 15 bases between. DNA of the CDR3: TGTGCCAGCAGCTACGGACTTACCCCAACCTACGAGCAGTACTTC. It translates to CASSYGLTPTYEQYF.

J is TRBJ1-2 and V is TRBV24-1; TRBD1 aligns across 7 bases. Germline V CDR1 and CDR2: KGHDR, SFDVKD. The junction had 5 bases not matched to a gene; V was cut back by 0 bases and J by 8 bases. This CDR3 has 14 residues. As DNA, the CDR3 is TGTGCCACCAGTGATTTGACAGGGGCGCGGGGCTACACCTTC. Translated, it gives CATSDLTGARGYTF.

The chain is built from TRBV11-2 and TRBJ1-1; no clear D. Trimming removed 7 bases from V and 0 bases from J, with 12 bases in between. The CDR3 has 14 residues. The germline V gene encodes CDR1 SGHAT and CDR2 FQNNGV. This CDR3 reads CASTQPLVNTEAFF. CDR3 nucleotides: TGTGCCAGCACTCAACCTTTAGTGAACACTGAAGCTTTCTTT.

J is TRBJ2-1 and V is TRBV12-3 or TRBV12-4, with a possible D match to TRBD2 (6 bases). V lost 5 bases, J lost 9 bases, and 14 bases lay in between. There are 13 residues in the CDR3. CDR3 in DNA: TGTGCCAGCAGTAAACCCCCTAGCGTTGAGCAGTTCTTC. Translation: CASSKPPSVEQFF.

The chain has TRBV19 and TRBJ1-3; no firm D call. The CDR3 has 16 residues. Looked up from germline, CDR1 is LNHDA and CDR2 is SQIVND (reference sequence). V lost 5 bases, J lost 2 bases, and 16 bases lay in between. Written as DNA, the CDR3 is TGTGCCAGTAGTGGGGTATACGGTCGGGCTGGAAACACCATATATTTT. This sequence encodes CASSGVYGRAGNTIYF.

The chain links TRBV9 to TRBJ2-3; TRBD2 aligns across 7 bases. CDR3 length: 16 amino acids. Germline V gene lookup returns CDR1 SGDLS and CDR2 YYNGEE. J lost 5 bases, V lost 0 bases, and 9 bases had no gene match. In nucleotides, the CDR3 is TGTGCCAGCAGCGTAGCTTCGGGCGGGAGTGGAGATACGCAGTATTTT. Translation: CASSVASGGSGDTQYF.

This chain uses TRBV28 with TRBJ2-1; 10 bases agree with TRBD2. The germline gives CDR1 MDHEN, CDR2 SYDVKM. The ends lost 10 bases at V and 6 bases at J; junction bases unmatched: 6. The CDR3 is 13 residues long. This CDR3 is CATGLAEPNEQFF. The CDR3 coding sequence is TGTGCCACCGGACTAGCGGAGCCCAATGAGCAGTTCTTC.

The genes are TRBV11-2 and TRBJ2-7; 8 bases align to TRBD2. The CDR3 extends over 16 amino acids. J gave up 5 bases and V 0 bases, and 9 bases lay outside the gene matches. Germline V CDR1 and CDR2: SGHAT, FQNNGV. The CDR3 reads CASSLDDAGGFNEQYF. CDR3 nucleotides: TGTGCCAGCAGCTTAGATGATGCGGGAGGTTTCAACGAGCAGTACTTC.

Only a few counts were recorded for this clone. The chain recombines TRBV27 with TRBJ2-7; no clear D gene. From germline, CDR1 is MNHEY and CDR2 SMNVEV (reference sequence). V was shortened by 6 bases and J by 3 bases, with 6 bases between the two germline ends. The CDR3 loop spans 11 amino acids. The DNA of the CDR3 is TGTGCCAGCAGGAACTACTACGAGCAGTACTTC. It translates to CASRNYYEQYF.

The chain has TRBV2 and TRBJ1-1; 7 nucleotides align to TRBD1. Germline V gives CDR1 SNHLY, CDR2 FYNNEI. V was clipped by 4 bases and J by 1 base; unmatched bases: 3. CDR3 length equals 14 residues. The CDR3, as DNA: TGTGCCAGCAGTGGGACAGGCCAGAACACTGAAGCTTTCTTT. This sequence encodes CASSGTGQNTEAFF.

The J gene is TRBJ2-7, the V gene TRBV4-1, with 10 bases lining up with TRBD2. Germline V gene lookup returns CDR1 MGHRA and CDR2 YSYEKL. V shed 1 base, J shed 0 bases, and the junction held 6 bases outside the gene matches. CDR3 length: 17 residues. CDR3 residues: CASSQALPSGSSYEQYF. In DNA form, the CDR3 reads TGCGCCAGCAGCCAAGCTCTTCCTAGCGGGAGCTCCTACGAGCAGTACTTC.

The chain uses TRBV5-1 and TRBJ1-5; D ambiguous. There are 13 residues in the CDR3. Between the trimmed V and J ends, which lost 0 bases and 5 bases, there was a span of 6 bases. Germline V CDR1 and CDR2: SGHRS, YFSETQ. The DNA of the CDR3 is TGCGCCAGCAGCTTGGGAGTGGATCAGCCCCAGCATTTT. It specifies CASSLGVDQPQHF.

V is TRBV19 and J is TRBJ2-7, with D hard to call. V lost 5 bases and J lost 2, with 10 bases in between. The CDR3 spans 13 residues. Looked up from germline, CDR1 is LNHDA and CDR2 is SQIVND (reference sequence). The DNA for the CDR3 is TGTGCCAGTAGTCCCTTGAACACCTACGAGCAGTACTTC. The encoded protein is CASSPLNTYEQYF. The full variable domain, rest sourced from reference TRBV19 and TRBJ2-7, is DGGITQSPKYLFRKEGQNVTLSCEQNLNHDAMYWYRQDPGQGLRLIYYSQIVNDFQKGDIAEGYSVSREKKESFPLTVTSAQKNPTAFYLCASSPLNTYEQYFGPGTRLTVT.

The rearrangement uses TRBV5-4 and TRBJ1-1, with D possibly TRBD1 on 5 matching bases. The CDR3 consists of 15 residues. The germline CDR1 and CDR2 sequences are SGHNT and YYREEE (reference sequence). The V end lost 3 bases, the J end lost 1 base, and 13 bases lay between the germline ends. Written as DNA, the CDR3 is TGTGCCAGCAGCTCCGCGCAGCAGGGGAACACTGAAGCTTTCTTT. Amino acid sequence: CASSSAQQGNTEAFF.

V is TRBV6-6 and J is TRBJ1-5; TRBD1 agrees at 7 bases. Looked up from germline, CDR1 is MNHNY and CDR2 is SVGAGI (reference sequence). This CDR3 has 15 residues. V lost 6 bases, J lost 5 bases, and 10 bases stayed unmatched. The CDR3 DNA follows: TGTGCCAGCAGCAAGGGACAGCCCGATCATCAGCCCCAGCATTTT. This encodes CASSKGQPDHQPQHF.

This clone has just one count. The chain combines TRBV7-9 with TRBJ1-3, with D perhaps TRBD1 (6 bases). This CDR3 spans 18 amino acids. The V end was cut by 5 bases, the J end by 1 base, with 21 bases between. The germline CDR1 and CDR2 sequences are SEHNR and FQNEAQ (reference sequence). This CDR3 reads CASSPPRWGAPSGNTIYF. In nucleotides, the CDR3 is TGTGCCAGCAGCCCCCCGAGATGGGGGGCGCCGTCTGGAAACACCATATATTTT.

The sample holds a few counts of this clone. The chain joins TRBV4-3 to TRBJ2-5, with TRBD2 as a possible D gene (5 bases). Germline CDR1 and CDR2: LGHNA and YSLEER. The CDR3 has 15 amino acids. Trimming removed 4 bases at V and 5 bases at J, with 17 bases between. The CDR3 region is CASSRETHRGETQYF. The CDR3 DNA follows: TGCGCCAGCAGCCGTGAGACCCACCGAGGGGAGACCCAGTACTTC.

This sequence joins TRBV19 and TRBJ2-7; 14 bases align to TRBD2. V trimming: 3 bases; J trimming: 1 base; junction bases outside the gene matches: 5. CDR1 and CDR2 from the germline V gene are LNHDA and SQIVND (reference sequence). The CDR3 loop spans 17 amino acids. The CDR3 bases are TGTGCCAGTAGTATCAGCGGGACTAGCGGGAGTTCCTACGAGCAGTACTTC. This sequence encodes CASSISGTSGSSYEQYF.

In this sample, this clone turned up a few times. The chain employs TRBV11-2 and TRBJ2-7; the D call may be TRBD1 or TRBD2 (5 bases each). Trimming shortened V by 1 base and J by 3 bases, and 10 bases separated the two germline ends. Germline V gene sequence: CDR1 SGHAT, CDR2 FQNNGV. The CDR3 is made up of 14 amino acids. For the CDR3, the DNA is TGTGCCAGCAGCTTAGGAGGGACCAGCTACGAGCAGTACTTC. Protein product: CASSLGGTSYEQYF. Together with reference TRBV11-2 and TRBJ2-7, the CDR3 gives the full variable domain: EAGVAQSPRYKIIEKRQSVAFWCNPISGHATLYWYQQILGQGPKLLIQFQNNGVVDDSQLPKDRFSAERLKGVDSTLKIQPAKLEDSAVYLCASSLGGTSYEQYFGPGTRLTVT.

The sample holds many counts of this clone. The chain's CDR3 is CASSQSGNYGYTF. As DNA, the CDR3 is TGTGCCAGTAGTCAATCAGGGAACTATGGCTACACCTTC. The J gene is TRBJ1-2, the V gene TRBV19; perhaps TRBD1 as D (5 bases). Between the trimmed V and J ends, which lost 5 bases and 2 bases, there was a span of 9 bases. Germline CDR1 LNHDA, CDR2 SQIVND (reference sequence). The CDR3 covers 13 residues.

The chain combines TRBV28 with TRBJ1-1, with D unresolved. This CDR3 comprises 20 residues. Germline loops: CDR1 MDHEN, CDR2 SYDVKM. Trimming pared 4 bases from V and 0 bases from J, leaving 27 bases between. The CDR3 region has the DNA TGTGCCAGCAGTTCAGGCAGTTTGGGGTGGCCTCACCTTATGAACACTGAAGCTTTCTTT. This sequence encodes CASSSGSLGWPHLMNTEAFF. Supplemented by reference TRBV28 and TRBJ1-1, the full variable domain reads DVKVTQSSRYLVKRTGEKVFLECVQDMDHENMFWYRQDPGLGLRLIYFSYDVKMKEKGDIPEGYSVSREKKERFSLILESASTNQTSMYLCASSSGSLGWPHLMNTEAFFGQGTRLTVV.

This rearrangement joins TRBV5-1 to TRBJ1-4, with 8 bases identical to TRBD1. In germline, CDR1 is SGHRS, CDR2 YFSETQ. V lost 4 bases, J lost 8 bases, and 4 bases stayed unmatched. This CDR3 has 13 residues. The CDR3 region has the DNA TGCGCCAGCAGCCTGGGGACAGGCGAAAAACTGTTTTTT. Translation gives CASSLGTGEKLFF. The full variable domain, rest sourced from reference TRBV5-1 and TRBJ1-4, is KAGVTQTPRYLIKTRGQQVTLSCSPISGHRSVSWYQQTPGQGLQFLFEYFSETQRNKGNFPGRFSGRQFSNSRSEMNVSTLELGDSALYLCASSLGTGEKLFFGSGTQLSVL.

The J gene is TRBJ2-3, the V gene TRBV6-5, with D possibly TRBD2 on 6 matching bases. Looked up from germline, CDR1 is MNHEY and CDR2 is SVGAGI. Trimming took 9 bases from V and 2 from J, leaving 15 bases between them. The length of the CDR3 is 14 residues. The CDR3 nucleotides are TGTGCCAGTATGGAGGGGCCCAACACAGATACGCAGTATTTT. This sequence encodes CASMEGPNTDTQYF.

The rearrangement links TRBV6-5 to TRBJ1-5; unclear D gene. This CDR3 has 15 amino acids. Germline V gene lookup returns CDR1 MNHEY and CDR2 SVGAGI. The V end was cut by 11 bases, the J end by 4 bases, with 21 bases between. The chain's CDR3 is CAAVARADPNQPQHF. DNA for the CDR3: TGTGCCGCAGTCGCTCGGGCAGACCCAAATCAGCCCCAGCATTTT.

This chain joins TRBV19 and TRBJ1-1; the D gene is possibly TRBD1 (5 bases). CDR3 size: 16 residues. V shed 1 base and J shed 0 bases, with 12 bases lying between them. The germline V gene encodes CDR1 LNHDA and CDR2 SQIVND (reference sequence). CDR3 amino acids: CASSIGRRTMNTEAFF. Written as DNA, the CDR3 is TGTGCCAGTAGTATAGGTAGGCGGACAATGAACACTGAAGCTTTCTTT.